The present entry profiles one TCR beta chain with its context. What it binds is not known. Profiled with immunoSEQ multiplex PCR; TCRdb holds only in-frame clones, not every one. The sample has 20,000 to 25,000 clones; approximately 84% are singletons. This sample is drawn from a study of OX40 agonist ivuxolimab in advanced cancers. Individuals having autoimmune disease history or systemic immunosuppression were not enrolled. Peripheral blood came from all dose cohorts at three timepoints. The study's findings and limits: The study observed clonal expansion of CD4+ and CD8+ blood T cells by week 6 at 0.1 to 3.0 mg/kg.

Specimen: CD4+ or CD8+ T cells sorted from blood, collected in a trial of the OX40 agonist ivuxolimab. The sequence derives from an adult with an advanced solid tumor such as melanoma, head and neck, liver or kidney cancer.

CDR3: CASSLGDTEAFF. CDR3 coding DNA: TGCGCCAGCAGCTTGGGGGACACTGAAGCTTTCTTT. V usage is TRBV5-1 and J usage is TRBJ1-1; D not certain. The CDR3 runs to 12 residues. The germline V and J ends were trimmed by 0 bases and 3 bases, with 3 bases remaining between them. Germline CDR1 is SGHRS and CDR2 is YFSETQ.